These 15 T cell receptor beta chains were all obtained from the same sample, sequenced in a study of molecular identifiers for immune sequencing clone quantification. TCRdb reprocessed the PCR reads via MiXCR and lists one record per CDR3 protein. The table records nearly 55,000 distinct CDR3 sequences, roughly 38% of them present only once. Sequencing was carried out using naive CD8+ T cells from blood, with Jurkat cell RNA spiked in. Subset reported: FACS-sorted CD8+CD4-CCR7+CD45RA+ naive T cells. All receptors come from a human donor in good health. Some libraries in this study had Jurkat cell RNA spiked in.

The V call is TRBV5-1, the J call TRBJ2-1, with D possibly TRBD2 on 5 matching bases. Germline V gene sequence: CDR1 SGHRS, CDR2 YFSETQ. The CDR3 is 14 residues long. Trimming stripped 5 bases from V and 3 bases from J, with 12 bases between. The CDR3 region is CASRYATSYNEQFF. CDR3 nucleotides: TGCGCCAGCAGGTACGCAACTAGCTACAATGAGCAGTTCTTC. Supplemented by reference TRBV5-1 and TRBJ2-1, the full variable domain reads KAGVTQTPRYLIKTRGQQVTLSCSPISGHRSVSWYQQTPGQGLQFLFEYFSETQRNKGNFPGRFSGRQFSNSRSEMNVSTLELGDSALYLCASRYATSYNEQFFGPGTRLTVL.

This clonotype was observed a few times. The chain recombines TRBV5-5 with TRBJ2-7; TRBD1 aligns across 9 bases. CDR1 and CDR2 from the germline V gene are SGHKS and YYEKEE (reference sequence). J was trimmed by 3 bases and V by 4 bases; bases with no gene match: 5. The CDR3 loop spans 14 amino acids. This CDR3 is CASSRTGANYEQYF. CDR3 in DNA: TGTGCCAGCAGCAGGACAGGGGCGAACTACGAGCAGTACTTC.

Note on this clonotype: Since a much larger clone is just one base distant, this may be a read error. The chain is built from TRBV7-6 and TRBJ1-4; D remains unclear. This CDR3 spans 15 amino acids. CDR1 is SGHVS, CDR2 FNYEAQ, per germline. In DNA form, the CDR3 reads TGTGCCAGCAGCTTAGGTGGTGCAACTAATGGAAAACTGTTTTTT. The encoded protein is CASSLGGATNGKLFF.

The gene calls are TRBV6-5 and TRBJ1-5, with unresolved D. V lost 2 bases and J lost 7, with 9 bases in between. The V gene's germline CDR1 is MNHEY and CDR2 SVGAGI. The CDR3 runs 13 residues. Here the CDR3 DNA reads TGTGCCAGCAGTTACGACCGTAGCCAGCCCCAGCATTTT. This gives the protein CASSYDRSQPQHF.

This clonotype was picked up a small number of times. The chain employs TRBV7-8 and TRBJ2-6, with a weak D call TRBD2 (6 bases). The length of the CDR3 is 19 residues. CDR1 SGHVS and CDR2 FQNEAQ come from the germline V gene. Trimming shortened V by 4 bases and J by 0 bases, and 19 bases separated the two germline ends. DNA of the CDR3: TGTGCCAGCAGCTCGAGGAGGGTTCGACAACGCTCTGGGGCCAACGTCCTGACTTTC. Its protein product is CASSSRRVRQRSGANVLTF.

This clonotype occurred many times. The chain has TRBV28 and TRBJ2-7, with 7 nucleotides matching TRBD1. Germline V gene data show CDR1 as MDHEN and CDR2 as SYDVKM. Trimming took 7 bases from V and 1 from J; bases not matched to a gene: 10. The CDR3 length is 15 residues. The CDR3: CASTPLRDSSYEQYF. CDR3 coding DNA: TGTGCCAGCACCCCGCTCCGGGACAGTTCCTACGAGCAGTACTTC.

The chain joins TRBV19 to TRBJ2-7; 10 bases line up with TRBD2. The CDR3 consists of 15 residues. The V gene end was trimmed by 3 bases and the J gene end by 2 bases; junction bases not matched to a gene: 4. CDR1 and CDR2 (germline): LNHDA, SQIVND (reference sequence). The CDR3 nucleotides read TGTGCCAGTAGTATGGGCAGCGGGAGGGCCTACGAGCAGTACTTC. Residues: CASSMGSGRAYEQYF.

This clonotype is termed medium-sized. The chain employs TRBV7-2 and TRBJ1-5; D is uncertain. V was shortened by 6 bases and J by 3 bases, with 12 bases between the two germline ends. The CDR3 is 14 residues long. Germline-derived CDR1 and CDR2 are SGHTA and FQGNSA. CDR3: CASSWHRTNQPQHF. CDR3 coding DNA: TGTGCCAGCAGTTGGCACCGAACCAATCAGCCCCAGCATTTT. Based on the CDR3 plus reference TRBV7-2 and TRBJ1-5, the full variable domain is GAGVSQSPSNKVTEKGKDVELRCDPISGHTALYWYRQSLGQGLEFLIYFQGNSAPDKSGLPSDRFSAERTGGSVSTLTIQRTQQEDSAVYLCASSWHRTNQPQHFGDGTRLSIL.

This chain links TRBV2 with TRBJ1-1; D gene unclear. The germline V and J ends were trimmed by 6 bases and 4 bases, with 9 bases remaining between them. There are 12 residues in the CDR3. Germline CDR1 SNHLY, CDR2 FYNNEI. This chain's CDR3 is CASRGPSTEAFF. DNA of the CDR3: TGTGCCAGCAGAGGACCTTCCACTGAAGCTTTCTTT.

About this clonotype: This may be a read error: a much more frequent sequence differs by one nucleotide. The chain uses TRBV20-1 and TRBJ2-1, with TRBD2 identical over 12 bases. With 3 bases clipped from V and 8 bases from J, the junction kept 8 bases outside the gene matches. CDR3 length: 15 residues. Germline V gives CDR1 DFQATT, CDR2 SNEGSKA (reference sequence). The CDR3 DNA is TGCAGTGCTAGCCTCGCGGGACTAGCGGGCTATGAGCAGTTCTTC. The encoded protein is CSASLAGLAGYEQFF.

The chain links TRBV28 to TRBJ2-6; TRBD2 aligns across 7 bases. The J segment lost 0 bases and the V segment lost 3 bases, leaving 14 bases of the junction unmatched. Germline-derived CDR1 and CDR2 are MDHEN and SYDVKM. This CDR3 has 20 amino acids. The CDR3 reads CASSFRPGREFRSGANVLTF. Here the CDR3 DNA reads TGTGCCAGCAGTTTTAGGCCCGGGCGGGAGTTCCGCTCTGGGGCCAACGTCCTGACTTTC.

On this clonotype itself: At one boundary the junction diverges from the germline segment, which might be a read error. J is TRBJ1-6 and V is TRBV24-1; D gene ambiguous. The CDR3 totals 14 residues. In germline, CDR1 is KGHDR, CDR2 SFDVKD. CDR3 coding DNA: TGTGCCACCAGTGACGGCTCCTATAATTCACCCCTCCTCTTT. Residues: CATSDGSYNSPLLF.

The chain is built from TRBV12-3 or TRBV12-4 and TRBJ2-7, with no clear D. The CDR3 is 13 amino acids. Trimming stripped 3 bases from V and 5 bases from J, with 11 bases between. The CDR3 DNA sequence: TGTGCCAGCAGTTTTGTCCGGACCGACGAGCAGTACTTC. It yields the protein CASSFVRTDEQYF.

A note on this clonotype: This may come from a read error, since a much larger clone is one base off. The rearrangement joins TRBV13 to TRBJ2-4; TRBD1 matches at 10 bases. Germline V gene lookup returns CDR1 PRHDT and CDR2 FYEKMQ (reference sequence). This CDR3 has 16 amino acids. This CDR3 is CASSPDRGRAKNSQYF. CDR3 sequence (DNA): TGTGCCAGCAGCCCAGACAGGGGGCGGGCCAAAAACAGTCAGTACTTC.

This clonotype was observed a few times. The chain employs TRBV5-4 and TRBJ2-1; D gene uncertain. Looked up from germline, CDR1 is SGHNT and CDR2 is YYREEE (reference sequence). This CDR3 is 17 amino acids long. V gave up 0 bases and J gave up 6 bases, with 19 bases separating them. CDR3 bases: TGTGCCAGCAGCTTGGCAGCAGGTCCTTACTCTCCCAATGAGCAGTTCTTC. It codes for CASSLAAGPYSPNEQFF.